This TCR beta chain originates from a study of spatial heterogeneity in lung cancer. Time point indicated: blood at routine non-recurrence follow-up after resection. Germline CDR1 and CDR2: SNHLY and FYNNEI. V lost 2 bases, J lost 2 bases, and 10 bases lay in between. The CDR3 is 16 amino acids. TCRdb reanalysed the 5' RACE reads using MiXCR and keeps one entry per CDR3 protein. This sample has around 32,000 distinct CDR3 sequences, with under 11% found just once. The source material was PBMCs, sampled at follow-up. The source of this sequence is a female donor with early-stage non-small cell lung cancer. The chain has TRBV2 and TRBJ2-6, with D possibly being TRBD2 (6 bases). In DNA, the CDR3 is TGTGCCAGCAGTGAAATGCAGCGGGCTGGGGCCAACGTCCTGACTTTC. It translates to CASSEMQRAGANVLTF.